The rows below give T cell receptor beta chains drawn from one sample of a study of T cells after yellow fever vaccination. TCRdb called the 5' RACE reads again in MiXCR, with one record for every CDR3 protein. In the table there are 550,000 to 750,000 distinct CDR3 sequences, around an eighth of which are singletons. The material sequenced was PBMCs, taken on the day of the yellow fever booster vaccination. Receptors originate from a man under 40 who received the YFV17D yellow fever vaccine. CDR3s include the opening cysteine and the closing phenylalanine or tryptophan. The D gene is left open where the match is weak. Clone size is given for some rows only: seen once, a few or many times, or a class if the clone is expanded.

size	V	J	D	DNA	CDR3
few	TRBV5-1	TRBJ2-7	-	TGCGCCAGCAGCTTGTCGCGGGGAGCCGTCTACGAGCAGTACTTC	CASSLSRGAVYEQYF
many	TRBV7-3	TRBJ2-1	TRBD1	TGTGCCAGCAGTAGGACAGGGTATTTCGATGAGCAGTTCTTC	CASSRTGYFDEQFF
few	TRBV4-2	TRBJ2-5	-	TGTGCCAGCAGCCAGGCTCAGGGTTACCAAGAGACCCAGTACTTC	CASSQAQGYQETQYF
many	TRBV20-1	TRBJ2-1	-	TGCAGTGCTCGTGCATGGAGCTCCTACAATGAGCAGTTCTTC	CSARAWSSYNEQFF
few	TRBV27	TRBJ2-7	-	TGTGCCAGCAGTTTCAGGGATGGCTACGAGCAGTACTTC	CASSFRDGYEQYF
once	TRBV4-2	TRBJ2-2	-	TGTGCCAGCAGCCAACCCCACCGGGACGGGAACACCGGGGAGCTGTTTTTT	CASSQPHRDGNTGELFF
-	TRBV2	TRBJ2-6	-	TGTGCCAGCAACCCCTCGTTAGGGGGTTTGAGCTCTGGGGCCAACGTCCTGACTTTC	CASNPSLGGLSSGANVLTF
-	TRBV10-2	TRBJ2-3	TRBD2	TGCGCCAGCCGTCCGGCGGGAGGCACAGATACGCAGTATTTT	CASRPAGGTDTQYF
few	TRBV4-3	TRBJ2-2	-	TGCGCCAGTAGAAGAGGGTGGGACACCGGGGAGCTGTTTTTT	CASRRGWDTGELFF
-	TRBV20-1	TRBJ2-1	TRBD2	TGCAGTGCTAAACTCTCCGGGAATGGTAGCGGGAGCCCCAATGAGCAGTTCTTC	CSAKLSGNGSGSPNEQFF
few	TRBV15	TRBJ1-4	-	TGTGCCACCAGCCCCGGGATGGGGTCAGGGAGTGGAGCTAATGAAAAACTGTTTTTT	CATSPGMGSGSGANEKLFF
many	TRBV7-7	TRBJ2-5	-	TGTGCCAGCAGCTTAGTTGGAAAACAAGAGACCCAGTACTTC	CASSLVGKQETQYF
-	TRBV5-1	TRBJ2-1	TRBD2	TGCGCCAGCAGCTTATCAGCGGGAGGTGCCGGTGGTGAGCAGTTCTTC	CASSLSAGGAGGEQFF
-	TRBV6-1	TRBJ2-1	TRBD2	TGTGCCAGCGTATCGGGAGGGCTGGACAATGAGCAGTTCTTC	CASVSGGLDNEQFF
few	TRBV7-2	TRBJ2-7	TRBD2	TGTGCCAGCAGCTTTCCCTTAGAAGCGGGAGCCTCCTACGAGCAGTACTTC	CASSFPLEAGASYEQYF
-	TRBV23-1	TRBJ2-6	TRBD2	TGCGCCAGCCTAGGGGCGGGAGTTATCTCTGGGGCCAACGTCCTGACTTTC	CASLGAGVISGANVLTF
many	TRBV19	TRBJ2-1	-	TGTGCCAGTAGTTGGGCAGTGATTAATGAGCAGTTCTTC	CASSWAVINEQFF
-	TRBV7-9	TRBJ2-5	TRBD2	TGTGCCAGCAGCTACTATGGCAAGCGGGAGCTCCGGGAGACCCAGTACTTC	CASSYYGKRELRETQYF
-	TRBV5-1	TRBJ1-1	-	TGCGCCAGCAGCTTAGCAAAGGGGGTAGGTTTGACAGGTGAAGCTTTCTTT	CASSLAKGVGLTGEAFF
few	TRBV2	TRBJ2-7	-	TGTGCCACCCAGGGGGGGGGCTACTACGAGCAGTACTTC	CATQGGGYYEQYF
-	TRBV7-2	TRBJ2-4	TRBD1	TGTGCCAGCAGCGGTACCGGGACAGGCCTCGCCAAAAACATTCAGTACTTC	CASSGTGTGLAKNIQYF